These 28 T cell receptor beta chains originate from one sample sequenced in a study of response to subunit inactivated influenza vaccine. Via MiXCR, TCRdb re-called the RT-PCR reads, giving one row per CDR3 protein. This sample has some 520,000 distinct CDR3 sequences, with about 15% found just once. The sequences come from CD4+ T cells sorted from PBMCs, collected 23 months after vaccination. The source is a man aged 50 to 69 who received an inactivated influenza vaccine.

The gene calls are TRBV20-1 and TRBJ2-5, with D possibly being TRBD2 (6 bases). Germline CDR1 and CDR2: DFQATT and SNEGSKA (reference sequence). The V end lost 3 bases, the J end lost 9 bases, and 23 bases lay between the germline ends. The CDR3 is 15 residues long. CDR3 sequence (DNA): TGCAGTGCTAGCGCTTCCGGGACTCTCCATGGGGCCCAGTACTTC. Translating it yields CSASASGTLHGAQYF.

This clonotype showed up just a few times. This chain connects TRBV20-1 to TRBJ2-3, with a tentative D call TRBD2 (6 bases). The ends were cut back, 3 bases at V and 5 bases at J, with 9 bases in the middle. Germline values: CDR1 DFQATT, CDR2 SNEGSKA (reference sequence). The CDR3 is made up of 12 amino acids. CDR3: CSARWEVDTQYF. The DNA for the CDR3 is TGCAGTGCTAGGTGGGAGGTAGATACGCAGTATTTT.

The V gene is TRBV6-6, the J gene TRBJ1-2; D remains ambiguous. V dropped 5 bases and J dropped 4 bases, with 11 bases sitting between them. Germline V CDR1 and CDR2: MNHNY, SVGAGI (reference sequence). The CDR3 is made up of 13 amino acids. CDR3 coding DNA: TGTGCCAGCAGTGCCACAACTACCTATGGCTACACCTTC. Translating gives CASSATTTYGYTF.

The chain recombines TRBV15 with TRBJ2-2; the match to TRBD2 covers 9 bases. The J segment lost 4 bases and the V segment lost 0 bases, leaving 6 bases of the junction unmatched. The CDR3 is 17 residues long. Germline-derived CDR1 and CDR2 are LNHNV and YYDKDF (reference sequence). The CDR3 DNA reads TGTGCCACCAGCAGAGAAATTACTAGCGGGTCCACCGGGGAGCTGTTTTTT. Translation: CATSREITSGSTGELFF. Full variable domain (rest looked up from reference TRBV15 and TRBJ2-2): DAMVIQNPRYQVTQFGKPVTLSCSQTLNHNVMYWYQQKSSQAPKLLFHYYDKDFNNEADTPDNFQSRRPNTSFCFLDIRSPGLGDTAMYLCATSREITSGSTGELFFGEGSRLTVL.

This clonotype was found a few times. The J gene is TRBJ2-3, the V gene TRBV5-1, with a possible D match to TRBD1 (5 bases). The V gene's germline CDR1 is SGHRS and CDR2 YFSETQ. There are 17 residues in the CDR3. V lost 2 bases to trimming and J lost 2 bases, with 18 bases between them. CDR3 nucleotides: TGCGCCAGCAGCTTCTTAGGGGCGCGAAGGTCCACAGATACGCAGTATTTT. Encoded protein: CASSFLGARRSTDTQYF.

The rearrangement links TRBV5-1 to TRBJ1-4; no definite D call. From germline, CDR1 is SGHRS and CDR2 YFSETQ. The length of the CDR3 is 14 residues. With 0 bases removed from V and 3 bases from J, the gap between germline ends came to 6 bases. The DNA of the CDR3 is TGCGCCAGCAGCTTGGCCTCAGCTAATGAAAAACTGTTTTTT. It encodes CASSLASANEKLFF.

The table lists this clonotype with a few counts. At one end the junction does not follow the germline gene, possibly because of a read error. V is TRBV7-7 and J is TRBJ2-7, with D hard to call. Germline CDR1 and CDR2: SSHAT and FNYEAQ (reference sequence). This CDR3 spans 12 amino acids. The CDR3 DNA sequence: TGTGCTAGCATCCTTTTAGGACCCCAGCAGTACTTC. It encodes CASILLGPQQYF.

The chain carries TRBV7-2 and TRBJ2-5, with TRBD2 as a possible D gene (5 bases). Per germline, CDR1 SGHTA and CDR2 FQGNSA. The CDR3 consists of 13 residues. V was clipped by 6 bases and J by 2 bases, with 10 bases between them. The CDR3 spells CASSISVQETQYF. CDR3 in DNA: TGTGCCAGCAGTATTAGCGTTCAAGAGACCCAGTACTTC. Filled out from reference TRBV7-2 and TRBJ2-5, the complete variable domain reads GAGVSQSPSNKVTEKGKDVELRCDPISGHTALYWYRQSLGQGLEFLIYFQGNSAPDKSGLPSDRFSAERTGGSVSTLTIQRTQQEDSAVYLCASSISVQETQYFGPGTRLLVL.

The chain recombines TRBV20-1 with TRBJ2-3, with 8 bases matching TRBD2. Per the germline V gene, CDR1 is DFQATT and CDR2 is SNEGSKA (reference sequence). V gave up 3 bases and J gave up 0 bases; unmatched junction bases: 8. This CDR3 comprises 16 residues. The CDR3 loop reads CSASLAGRGSTDTQYF. The CDR3 bases are TGCAGTGCTAGTTTAGCGGGGAGGGGTAGCACAGATACGCAGTATTTT.

This clonotype appeared a few times. J is TRBJ2-7 and V is TRBV5-5; D might be TRBD2 (6 bases). CDR1 SGHKS and CDR2 YYEKEE come from the germline V gene (reference sequence). The CDR3 runs to 15 residues. V lost 0 bases to trimming and J lost 5 bases, with 15 bases between them. CDR3 DNA: TGTGCCAGCAGCTTGGTTTTGGGGAGGAGGGACGAGCAGTACTTC. It codes for CASSLVLGRRDEQYF.

This rearrangement joins TRBV7-2 to TRBJ2-7, with D possibly being TRBD1 or TRBD2 (5 bases each). Germline V gene sequence: CDR1 SGHTA, CDR2 FQGNSA. CDR3 size: 14 residues. V was clipped by 5 bases and J by 2 bases, with 13 bases between them. The CDR3: CASSLLRGTYEQYF. Written as DNA, the CDR3 is TGTGCCAGCAGCCTTTTGAGGGGTACCTACGAGCAGTACTTC.

This clonotype showed up just a few times. The CDR3 region is CASSFRDGETQYF. The CDR3 nucleotides read TGTGCCAGCAGCTTCCGAGATGGGGAGACCCAGTACTTC. The rearrangement joins TRBV11-2 to TRBJ2-5, with D unresolved. The CDR3 contains 13 residues. Germline V gene lookup returns CDR1 SGHAT and CDR2 FQNNGV. V was shortened by 3 bases and J by 5 bases, with 10 bases between the two germline ends.

This clonotype showed up just a few times. This chain links TRBV4-2 with TRBJ2-3, with a weak D call TRBD2 (6 bases). Per germline, CDR1 LGHNA and CDR2 YNFKEQ. V was shortened by 0 bases and J by 2 bases, with 9 bases between the two germline ends. This CDR3 is 15 amino acids long. As DNA, the CDR3 is TGTGCCAGCAGCCAAGATCGGACTACCACAGATACGCAGTATTTT. It translates to CASSQDRTTTDTQYF.

This clonotype turned up a few times. DNA of the CDR3: TGTGCCAGCAGGAAAACTAGCCCTCTCTACGAGCAGTACTTC. The encoded protein is CASRKTSPLYEQYF. The V gene is TRBV28, the J gene TRBJ2-7, with a weak D call TRBD2 (6 bases). V was shortened by 6 bases and J by 3 bases, with 15 bases between the two germline ends. The CDR3 is made up of 14 amino acids. Germline V lookup: CDR1 MDHEN, CDR2 SYDVKM. The whole variable domain, remainder taken from reference TRBV28 and TRBJ2-7, is DVKVTQSSRYLVKRTGEKVFLECVQDMDHENMFWYRQDPGLGLRLIYFSYDVKMKEKGDIPEGYSVSREKKERFSLILESASTNQTSMYLCASRKTSPLYEQYFGPGTRLTVT.

Only a few counts were recorded for this clonotype. The chain couples TRBV7-9 to TRBJ1-1; D is unresolved. The CDR3 has 15 residues. Germline values: CDR1 SEHNR, CDR2 FQNEAQ (reference sequence). The V end was cut by 5 bases, the J end by 5 bases, with 18 bases between. The CDR3 DNA follows: TGTGCCAGCAGCCCTTTGGGTAACTCGGGGACTGAAGCTTTCTTT. Encoded protein: CASSPLGNSGTEAFF.

This chain joins TRBV20-1 and TRBJ1-5; 7 bases align to TRBD1. Unmatched junction bases numbered 7, after V lost 1 base and J lost 4 bases. CDR1 is DFQATT and CDR2 is SNEGSKA in the germline V gene (reference sequence). The CDR3 extends over 15 amino acids. The CDR3 loop is CSARGEDRPNQPQHF. The CDR3 nucleotides are TGCAGTGCTAGAGGGGAGGACAGGCCGAATCAGCCCCAGCATTTT.

The J gene is TRBJ2-1, the V gene TRBV12-3 or TRBV12-4; TRBD2 agrees at 11 bases. Trimming took 4 bases from V and 8 from J; bases not matched to a gene: 10. CDR3 length: 16 residues. Written as DNA, the CDR3 is TGTGCCAGCAGTTCGCCGATACTAGCGGGAGCTCATGAGCAGTTCTTC. Translated: CASSSPILAGAHEQFF.

This chain connects TRBV20-1 to TRBJ1-1, with D maybe TRBD1 (6 bases). V was cut by 0 bases and J by 1 base, with 9 bases left in between. Germline CDR1 DFQATT, CDR2 SNEGSKA (reference sequence). The CDR3 contains 14 residues. DNA for the CDR3: TGCAGTGCTAGAGATCGCAGGGGGAACACTGAAGCTTTCTTT. Amino acids: CSARDRRGNTEAFF.

This clonotype was detected ten times or more. V is TRBV7-8 and J is TRBJ2-7, with 8 bases identical to TRBD1. CDR1 is SGHVS and CDR2 is FQNEAQ in the germline V gene. Unmatched junction bases numbered 3, after V lost 4 bases and J lost 1 base. CDR3 size: 14 residues. CDR3: CASSSRTGSYEQYF. The CDR3 coding sequence is TGTGCCAGCAGCTCCAGGACAGGGTCCTACGAGCAGTACTTC.

This clonotype was picked up a small number of times. The rearrangement links TRBV12-3 or TRBV12-4 to TRBJ2-5, with D possibly matching TRBD2 (5 bases). The CDR3 sequence is 13 residues long. V lost 3 bases, J lost 5 bases, and 10 bases lay in between. In nucleotides, the CDR3 is TGTGCCAGCAGTTTGTCCCCGGGGGAGACCCAGTACTTC. It yields the protein CASSLSPGETQYF.

The rearrangement links TRBV5-1 to TRBJ2-2; 7 nucleotides align to TRBD1. Germline V lookup: CDR1 SGHRS, CDR2 YFSETQ. With 0 bases clipped from V and 6 bases from J, the junction kept 5 bases outside the gene matches. The CDR3 totals 15 residues. The CDR3 region is CASSLAHRGAGELFF. DNA for the CDR3: TGCGCCAGCAGCTTGGCCCACAGGGGAGCCGGGGAGCTGTTTTTT.

The chain joins TRBV10-3 to TRBJ2-5, with D tentatively TRBD1 (7 bases). The CDR3 length is 14 residues. The germline V gene has CDR1 ENHRY and CDR2 SYGVKD. The V gene lost 3 bases and the J gene lost 4 bases, with 12 bases spanning the gap. CDR3 in DNA: TGTGCCATCAGTGATGGAGGGGGCGTAGAGACCCAGTACTTC. It is translated as CAISDGGGVETQYF.

This chain connects TRBV10-3 to TRBJ2-7; D remains ambiguous. V shed 4 bases and J shed 5 bases, with 15 bases lying between them. This CDR3 contains 14 residues. Germline V CDR1 and CDR2: ENHRY, SYGVKD. CDR3 nucleotides: TGTGCCATCAGTGTAAAACAACCCCACAACGAGCAGTACTTC. Translation: CAISVKQPHNEQYF.

This clonotype was recorded a few times. This chain links TRBV9 with TRBJ2-7; D may be TRBD1 or TRBD2 (5 bases each). From germline, CDR1 is SGDLS and CDR2 YYNGEE. Between the trimmed V and J ends, which lost 0 bases and 3 bases, there was a span of 13 bases. This CDR3 is built from 15 residues. CDR3: CASSVGGSGSYEQYF. In DNA, the CDR3 is TGTGCCAGCAGCGTAGGGGGCAGTGGGAGCTACGAGCAGTACTTC.

This clonotype was observed a few times. The genes are TRBV12-3 or TRBV12-4 and TRBJ2-1; the D is unclear. V shed 6 bases and J shed 12 bases, with 15 bases lying between them. The CDR3 loop spans 12 amino acids. As DNA, the CDR3 is TGTGCCAGCAGCCTCAATCAGGTCGGGCAGTTCTTC. Its translation is CASSLNQVGQFF.

V is TRBV20-1 and J is TRBJ2-7; D gene unclear. CDR3 length: 10 residues. Germline values: CDR1 DFQATT, CDR2 SNEGSKA (reference sequence). The V end was cut by 6 bases, the J end by 4 bases, with 7 bases between. The CDR3 loop is CSANKYEQYF. As DNA, the CDR3 is TGCAGTGCCAATAAATACGAGCAGTACTTC.

CDR3 in DNA: TGTGCCAGCAGTTTCCGACAGGGGGAAGGGACCCAGTACTTC. This encodes CASSFRQGEGTQYF. The chain uses TRBV2 and TRBJ2-5; TRBD1 matches at 9 bases. The V segment lost 5 bases and the J segment 7 bases; nucleotides outside the gene matches: 8. The CDR3 covers 14 residues. Germline assignment: CDR1 SNHLY and CDR2 FYNNEI.

This chain links TRBV7-9 with TRBJ1-2, with D perhaps matching TRBD1 (6 bases). CDR3 length: 13 residues. The V gene's germline CDR1 is SEHNR and CDR2 FQNEAQ (reference sequence). With 5 bases removed from V and 8 bases from J, the gap between germline ends came to 15 bases. In nucleotides, the CDR3 is TGTGCCAGCAGCACTTCAGGGGCGTACGGCTACACCTTC. Its translation: CASSTSGAYGYTF. The full variable domain, in which reference TRBV7-9 and TRBJ1-2 provide the parts outside the CDR3, is DTGVSQNPRHKITKRGQNVTFRCDPISEHNRLYWYRQTLGQGPEFLTYFQNEAQLEKSRLLSDRFSAERPKGSFSTLEIQRTEQGDSAMYLCASSTSGAYGYTFGSGTRLTVV.